A single sample gave rise to the 21 T cell receptor beta chains below, sequenced in a study of T cells in Graves' hyperthyroidism and ophthalmopathy. The investigators amplified TCR beta CDR3 regions from RNA transcripts. With the HTBI primer set, the TCR CDR3 went through a first round of RT-PCR. TCRdb redid the calling of the multiplex PCR reads with MiXCR, one entry per CDR3 protein. This sample yields around 300,000 distinct CDR3 sequences, of which roughly 22% are seen a single time; around two thirds belongs to the top ten. Sequencing input: blood. The receptors shown here come from a man aged 25-45 years with Graves' ophthalmopathy.

This clonotype was recorded many times. The rearrangement joins TRBV28 to TRBJ1-1; D gene unclear. The germline V gene encodes CDR1 MDHEN and CDR2 SYDVKM. Between the trimmed V and J ends, which lost 5 bases and 4 bases, there was a span of 17 bases. The CDR3 sequence is 15 residues long. CDR3 nucleotide sequence: TGTGCCAGCAGTCTCTCCGACGAAGGGAGCACTGAAGCTTTCTTT. Translated, it gives CASSLSDEGSTEAFF.

The chain combines TRBV7-8 with TRBJ2-5; D unresolved. V was cut by 0 bases and J by 5 bases, with 7 bases left in between. CDR3 size: 13 residues. CDR1 and CDR2 (germline): SGHVS, FQNEAQ. CDR3 residues: CASSLASRETQYF. In DNA form, the CDR3 reads TGTGCCAGCAGCTTAGCGAGTAGGGAGACCCAGTACTTC.

The chain combines TRBV20-1 with TRBJ1-1, with D unresolved. Germline values: CDR1 DFQATT, CDR2 SNEGSKA (reference sequence). The CDR3 runs 14 residues. V was shortened by 3 bases and J by 3 bases, with 14 bases between the two germline ends. The CDR3 sequence: CSARYDLTYTEAFF. The DNA for the CDR3 is TGCAGTGCTAGGTACGACCTAACGTACACTGAAGCTTTCTTT.

Many counts were recorded for this clonotype. The rearrangement joins TRBV12-3 or TRBV12-4 to TRBJ1-6; 10 bases agree with TRBD1. CDR3 size: 14 residues. Unmatched junction bases numbered 8, after V lost 7 bases and J lost 11 bases. In DNA form, the CDR3 reads TGTGCCAGCACCCCCGGGACAGGGGCGCCACCCCTCCACTTT. Residues: CASTPGTGAPPLHF.

The chain employs TRBV11-3 and TRBJ1-1; D uncertain. Germline lookup yields CDR1 SGHNT and CDR2 YENEEA. The CDR3 runs to 15 residues. The V end was cut by 0 bases, the J end by 2 bases, with 10 bases between. CDR3 nucleotides: TGTGCCAGCAGCTTAGATCCAGCGCTAAACACTGAAGCTTTCTTT. Protein sequence: CASSLDPALNTEAFF.

J is TRBJ1-2 and V is TRBV12-3 or TRBV12-4; a weak D match, TRBD1 (5 bases). The V gene lost 5 bases and the J gene lost 11 bases, with 15 bases spanning the gap. This CDR3 spans 12 amino acids. For the CDR3, the DNA is TGTGCCAGCAGTACAGAGGCAGGGCGGTACACCTTC. Encoded protein: CASSTEAGRYTF.

The genes are TRBV24-1 and TRBJ2-2; D gene ambiguous. The germline V and J ends were trimmed by 4 bases and 2 bases, with 7 bases remaining between them. From germline, CDR1 is KGHDR and CDR2 SFDVKD. The CDR3 extends over 14 amino acids. DNA of the CDR3: TGTGCCACCAGTGACTCGCCCAACACCGGGGAGCTGTTTTTT. The encoded protein is CATSDSPNTGELFF.

The table lists this clonotype with a few counts. This sequence joins TRBV6-1 and TRBJ1-1; 9 positions match TRBD1. The CDR3 loop spans 14 amino acids. Germline V gives CDR1 MNHNS, CDR2 SASEGT. The ends lost 6 bases at V and 5 bases at J; junction bases unmatched: 7. For the CDR3, the DNA is TGTGCCAGCAGCAATGACAGGGGGATAACTGAAGCTTTCTTT. Amino acid sequence: CASSNDRGITEAFF.

The chain recombines TRBV7-9 with TRBJ2-7; D is unresolved. CDR1 is SEHNR and CDR2 is FQNEAQ in the germline V gene (reference sequence). This CDR3 has 14 residues. Trimming pared 5 bases from V and 4 bases from J, leaving 15 bases between. This CDR3 is CASSPGMVIYEQYF. CDR3 nucleotide sequence: TGTGCCAGCAGCCCGGGCATGGTGATTTACGAGCAGTACTTC.

This clonotype was found a few times. J is TRBJ2-1 and V is TRBV20-1; maybe TRBD1 (5 bases). The germline gives CDR1 DFQATT, CDR2 SNEGSKA (reference sequence). The CDR3 consists of 15 residues. The V end lost 6 bases, the J end lost 0 bases, and 15 bases lay between the germline ends. The CDR3 spells CSAQDDRSSYNEQFF. In DNA form, the CDR3 reads TGCAGTGCCCAAGATGACAGAAGCTCCTACAATGAGCAGTTCTTC.

The sample holds many counts of this clonotype. The CDR3, as DNA: TGTGCCTGCCCCCCTCCGGGACTAGCGGCTACCGGGGAGCTGTTTTTT. This codes for CACPPPGLAATGELFF. The rearrangement links TRBV30 to TRBJ2-2, with 11 bases fitting TRBD2. The CDR3 contains 16 residues. Looked up from germline, CDR1 is GTSNPN and CDR2 is SVGIG (reference sequence). V gave up 6 bases and J gave up 5 bases; unmatched junction bases: 11.

A single count supports this clonotype. The gene calls are TRBV19 and TRBJ1-3; D is ambiguous. V was cut by 1 base and J by 4 bases, with 17 bases left in between. The CDR3 totals 17 residues. Germline assignment: CDR1 LNHDA and CDR2 SQIVND (reference sequence). CDR3 sequence: CASSIARRTVSGNTIYF. Written as DNA, the CDR3 is TGTGCCAGTAGTATAGCCCGCAGGACCGTTTCCGGAAACACCATATATTTT.

CDR3 loop: CASSRGVAGGRGSYNEQFF. CDR3 bases: TGTGCCAGCAGCCGCGGTGTAGCGGGAGGGAGGGGCTCCTACAATGAGCAGTTCTTC. This chain links TRBV7-2 with TRBJ2-1; 11 bases are a match to TRBD2. The germline V gene encodes CDR1 SGHTA and CDR2 FQGNSA. The trim removed 5 bases at V and 0 bases at J, leaving 12 bases unmatched. The CDR3 loop spans 19 amino acids.

In its sample, this clonotype was seen a few times. CDR3 sequence: CASSFSIAGTGRYNEQFF. CDR3 sequence (DNA): TGTGCCAGCAGTTTCTCGATCGCCGGGACAGGGCGCTACAATGAGCAGTTCTTC. This chain joins TRBV28 and TRBJ2-1; 9 nucleotides match TRBD1. The germline V gene has CDR1 MDHEN and CDR2 SYDVKM. The V and J ends lost 3 bases and 3 bases, in that order; junction bases with no gene match: 12. The CDR3 sequence is 18 residues long.

The sample holds a few counts of this clonotype. The V gene is TRBV20-1, the J gene TRBJ2-5, with 9 nucleotides matching TRBD2. The CDR3 contains 17 residues. The germline V gene has CDR1 DFQATT and CDR2 SNEGSKA (reference sequence). J gave up 1 base and V 6 bases, and 15 bases lay outside the gene matches. The CDR3 sequence is CSAVVGRTSEGQETQYF. CDR3 nucleotide sequence: TGCAGTGCCGTGGTAGGGAGGACTAGCGAAGGCCAAGAGACCCAGTACTTC.

This clonotype showed up just a few times. The rearrangement uses TRBV28 and TRBJ1-6, with D unresolved. The CDR3 has 14 residues. V was clipped by 6 bases and J by 9 bases, with 15 bases between them. Per the germline V gene, CDR1 is MDHEN and CDR2 is SYDVKM. Written as DNA, the CDR3 is TGTGCCAGCAGAGTAGACTGGGGTGTTTCACCCCTCCACTTT. This encodes CASRVDWGVSPLHF.

The sample holds a few counts of this clonotype. The chain joins TRBV5-8 to TRBJ1-5; D is unresolved. V shed 3 bases and J shed 5 bases, with 12 bases lying between them. The CDR3 sequence is 14 residues long. The germline V gene encodes CDR1 SGHTS and CDR2 YDEGEE. The CDR3 sequence: CASSSGHGDQPQHF. DNA for the CDR3: TGTGCCAGCAGCTCGGGTCATGGGGATCAGCCCCAGCATTTT.

This clonotype is a singleton in its sample. The V gene is TRBV5-1, the J gene TRBJ1-1, with 8 positions matching TRBD1. This CDR3 is built from 14 residues. Germline V CDR1 and CDR2: SGHRS, YFSETQ. V trimming: 4 bases; J trimming: 4 bases; junction bases outside the gene matches: 6. The CDR3: CASSHDRGRTEAFF. The CDR3 coding sequence is TGCGCCAGCAGCCACGACAGGGGTCGCACTGAAGCTTTCTTT.

This clonotype turned up a few times. V usage is TRBV3-1 and J usage is TRBJ2-7; D is unclear. Deletions cut 1 base from V and 3 bases from J, with 4 bases between. The germline CDR1 and CDR2 sequences are LGHDT and YNNKEL (reference sequence). The CDR3 covers 12 residues. The CDR3 spells CASSQANYEQYF. CDR3 coding DNA: TGTGCCAGCAGCCAAGCGAACTACGAGCAGTACTTC.

This clonotype was counted many times. The chain combines TRBV18 with TRBJ1-1, with TRBD1 as a possible D gene (6 bases). V shed 2 bases and J shed 4 bases, with 11 bases lying between them. The length of the CDR3 is 14 residues. Germline V gene lookup returns CDR1 KGHSH and CDR2 LQKENI. CDR3 sequence reads: CASSPVTGSTEAFF. The DNA of the CDR3 is TGTGCCAGCTCACCAGTAACAGGGAGCACTGAAGCTTTCTTT.

This clonotype was seen more than once but under ten times. The rearrangement uses TRBV18 and TRBJ2-5, with a weak D call TRBD2 (6 bases). The V end lost 1 base, the J end lost 4 bases, and 13 bases lay between the germline ends. Germline V CDR1 and CDR2: KGHSH, LQKENI. The CDR3 contains 15 residues. The CDR3 here is CASSPQTSLGETQYF. The CDR3 DNA sequence: TGTGCCAGCTCACCACAGACTAGTCTGGGAGAGACCCAGTACTTC.